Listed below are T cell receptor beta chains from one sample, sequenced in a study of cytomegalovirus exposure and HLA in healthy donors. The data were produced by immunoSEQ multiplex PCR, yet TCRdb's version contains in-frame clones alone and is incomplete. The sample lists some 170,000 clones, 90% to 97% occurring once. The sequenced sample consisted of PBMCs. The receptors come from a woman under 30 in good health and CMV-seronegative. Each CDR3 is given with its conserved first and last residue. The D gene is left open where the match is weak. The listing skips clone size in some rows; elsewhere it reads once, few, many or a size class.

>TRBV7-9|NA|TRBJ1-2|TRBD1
CASSSPLGTVYGYTF
TGTGCCAGCAGCTCGCCTCTCGGGACAGTTTATGGCTACACCTTC
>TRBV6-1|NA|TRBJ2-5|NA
CASSVRWQETQYF
TGTGCCAGCAGTGTGCGTTGGCAAGAGACCCAGTACTTC
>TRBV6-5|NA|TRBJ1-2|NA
CASSYTIQGRHRVYTF
TGTGCCAGCAGTTACACCATTCAGGGGCGTCATAGGGTATACACCTTC
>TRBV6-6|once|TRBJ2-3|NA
CASSYSNRDTQYF
TGTGCCAGCAGTTACTCCAACAGGGATACGCAGTATTTT
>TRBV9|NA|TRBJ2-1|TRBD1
CASSARQGADNEQFF
TGTGCCAGCAGCGCAAGACAGGGGGCAGACAATGAGCAGTTCTTC
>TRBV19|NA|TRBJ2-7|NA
CASSDRYEQYF
TGTGCCAGTAGCGACAGGTACGAGCAGTACTTC
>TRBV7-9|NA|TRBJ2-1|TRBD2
CASSLAGGPDEQFF
TGTGCCAGCAGCCTAGCGGGGGGGCCGGATGAGCAGTTCTTC
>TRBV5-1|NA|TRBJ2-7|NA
CASSAGQPYTYEQYF
TGCGCCAGCAGCGCGGGACAGCCCTATACCTACGAGCAGTACTTC
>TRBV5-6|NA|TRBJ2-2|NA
CASSFGRSGELFF
TGTGCCAGCAGCTTTGGCCGTTCAGGGGAGCTGTTTTTT
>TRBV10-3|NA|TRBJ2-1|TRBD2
CAISESLAGGRNEQFF
TGTGCCATCAGTGAGTCGCTAGCGGGGGGGCGGAATGAGCAGTTCTTC
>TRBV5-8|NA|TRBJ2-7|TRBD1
CASLIGQGFTYEQYF
TGTGCCAGCCTTATTGGACAGGGCTTCACCTACGAGCAGTACTTC
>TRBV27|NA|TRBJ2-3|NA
CASSLLTGGSTDTQYF
TGTGCCAGCAGTTTATTAACCGGGGGTAGCACAGATACGCAGTATTTT
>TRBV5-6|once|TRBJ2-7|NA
CASSLWGGASYEQYF
TGTGCCAGCAGCCTATGGGGGGGGGCCTCCTACGAGCAGTACTTC
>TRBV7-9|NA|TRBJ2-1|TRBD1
CASSGQGKFF
TGTGCCAGCAGTGGACAGGGGAAGTTCTTC
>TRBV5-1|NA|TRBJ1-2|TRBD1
CASREPGQGQGYTF
TGCGCCAGCAGAGAACCGGGACAGGGCCAAGGCTACACCTTC
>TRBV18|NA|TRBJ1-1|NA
CASSPFSQGSTEAFF
TGTGCCAGCTCACCTTTTTCGCAGGGCTCGACTGAAGCTTTCTTT
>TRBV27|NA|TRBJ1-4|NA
CASSFAGGKNEKLFF
TGTGCCAGCAGTTTTGCTGGGGGGAAGAATGAAAAACTGTTTTTT
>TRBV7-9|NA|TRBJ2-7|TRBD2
CASSRSGGAGEQYF
TGTGCCAGCAGCCGTAGCGGGGGGGCCGGCGAGCAGTACTTC
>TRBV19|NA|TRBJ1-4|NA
CASSLTSRAINEKLFF
TGTGCCAGTAGTCTCACGAGCAGGGCCATTAATGAAAAACTGTTTTTT
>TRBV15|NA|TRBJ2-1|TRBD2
CATSSLAGGRSYNEQFF
TGTGCCACCAGCAGCTTAGCGGGGGGTAGATCCTACAATGAGCAGTTCTTC
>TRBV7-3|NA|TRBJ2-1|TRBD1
CASSPRQGSSYNEQFF
TGTGCCAGCAGCCCTCGACAGGGGAGCTCCTACAATGAGCAGTTCTTC
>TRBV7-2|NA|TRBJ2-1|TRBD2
CASSSPSGGDEGAYNEQFF
TGTGCCAGCAGCTCTCCTAGCGGGGGGGATGAAGGGGCCTACAATGAGCAGTTCTTC
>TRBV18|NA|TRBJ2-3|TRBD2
CASSTGTSGVGTDTQYF
TGTGCCAGCTCTACCGGGACTAGCGGGGTAGGCACAGATACGCAGTATTTT
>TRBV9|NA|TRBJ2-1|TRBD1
CASSVAGTGLDEQFF
TGTGCCAGCAGCGTAGCCGGGACAGGCTTGGATGAGCAGTTCTTC
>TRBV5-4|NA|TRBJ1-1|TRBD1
CASSLGQGMITEAFF
TGTGCCAGCAGCTTGGGACAGGGAATGATCACTGAAGCTTTCTTT
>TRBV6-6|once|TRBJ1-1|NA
CASSHTPNTEAFF
TGTGCCAGCAGTCATACACCGAACACTGAAGCTTTCTTT